The T cell receptor beta chain described here comes from a study of OX40 agonist ivuxolimab in advanced cancers. Study-level results: CD4+ and CD8+ blood T cells expanded clonally by week 6 at 0.1 to 3.0 mg/kg.

Produced via immunoSEQ multiplex PCR; TCRdb's table is partial and in-frame only. The table has approximately 70,000 clones, about 80% seen once. Note on this clone: Its antigen is unidentified.

Germline CDR1 is SGHTA and CDR2 is FQGNSA. Losses at the gene ends were 11 bases for V and 3 bases for J; bases not matched to a gene: 7. This CDR3 has 14 amino acids. Blood was sampled at baseline, cycle 4 day 1, and cycle 7 day 1. The sequence derives from an adult with an advanced solid tumor such as melanoma, head and neck, liver or kidney cancer. V usage is TRBV7-2 and J usage is TRBJ2-3, with 11 nucleotides matching TRBD2. The source material was CD4+ or CD8+ T cells sorted from blood, sampled in a trial of the OX40 agonist ivuxolimab. Here the CDR3 reads CASTSGRRTDTQYF. The CDR3 region has the DNA TGTGCCTCTACTAGCGGGAGAAGGACAGATACGCAGTATTTT.